Included here is one T cell receptor beta chain sequence, with context. The antigen is undetermined. With 0 bases clipped from V and 6 bases from J, the junction kept 16 bases outside the gene matches. The V gene's germline CDR1 is LGHNA and CDR2 YNFKEQ. CDR3 length: 19 residues. This specimen belongs to a study of T cell repertoires in cytomegalovirus infection. Whole-study context: Researchers turned to recently identified HLA-C-restricted CMV epitopes as well as well-studied HLA-B-restricted ones. Both CMV infection and a matching HLA type were indicated by public TCR beta signatures. Study-level findings and limits: Summed frequency of shared TCR beta families picked out CMV carriers who also had the relevant HLA. CMV-specific TCR beta clonotypes restricted by HLA-C were the ones dominating the ex vivo response.

TCRdb recomputed calls from the reads with MiXCR, one row per CDR3 protein. The sample contains roughly 700,000 distinct CDR3 sequences, around 31% of which appear only once. Source: cultured PBMCs, taken from culture after CMV antigen stimulation. This rearrangement joins TRBV4-2 to TRBJ1-5; 8 bases line up with TRBD1. The receptor's source is a human donor in good health (CMV status not recorded). Some clones in this sample may be carry-over from other donors' samples. The CDR3, as DNA: TGTGCCAGCAGCCAAGATCTTGAGACAGGGGCGCGAGGAGTTCAGCCCCAGCATTTT. This codes for CASSQDLETGARGVQPQHF.